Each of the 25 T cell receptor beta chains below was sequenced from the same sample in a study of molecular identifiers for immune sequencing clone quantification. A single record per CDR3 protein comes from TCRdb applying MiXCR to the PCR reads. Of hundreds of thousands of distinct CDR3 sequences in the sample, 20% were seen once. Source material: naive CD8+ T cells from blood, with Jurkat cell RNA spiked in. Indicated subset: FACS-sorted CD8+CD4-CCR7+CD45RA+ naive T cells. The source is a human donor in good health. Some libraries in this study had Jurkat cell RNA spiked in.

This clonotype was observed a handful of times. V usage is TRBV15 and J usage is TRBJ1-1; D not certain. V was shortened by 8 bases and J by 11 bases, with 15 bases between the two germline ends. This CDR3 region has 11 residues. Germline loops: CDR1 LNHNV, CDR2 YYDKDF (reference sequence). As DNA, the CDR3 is TGTGCCACCTACAGTGGACTTGAGGCTTTCTTT. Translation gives CATYSGLEAFF.

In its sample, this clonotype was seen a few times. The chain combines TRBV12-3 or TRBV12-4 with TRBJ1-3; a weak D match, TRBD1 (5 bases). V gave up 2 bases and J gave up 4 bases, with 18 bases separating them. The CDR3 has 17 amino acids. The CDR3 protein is CASSLIRPGTRGNTIYF. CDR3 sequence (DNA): TGTGCCAGCAGTTTAATTAGGCCAGGGACGCGAGGAAACACCATATATTTT.

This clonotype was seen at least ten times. CDR3 sequence: CSARDTSGGAFISGEQFF. For the CDR3, the DNA is TGCAGTGCTAGAGATACTAGCGGGGGGGCTTTCATAAGCGGTGAGCAGTTCTTC. The chain joins TRBV20-1 to TRBJ2-1; 13 nucleotides align to TRBD2. The CDR3 has 18 amino acids. CDR1 is DFQATT and CDR2 is SNEGSKA in the germline V gene (reference sequence). Germline trimming cut 0 bases from V and 9 bases from J; bases unmatched to any gene: 14.

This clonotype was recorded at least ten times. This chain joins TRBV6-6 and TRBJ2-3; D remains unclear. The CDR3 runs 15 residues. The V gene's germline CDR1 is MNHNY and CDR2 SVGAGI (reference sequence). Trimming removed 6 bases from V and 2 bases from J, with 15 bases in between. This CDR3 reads CASSSTPKITDTQYF. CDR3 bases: TGTGCCAGCAGCAGTACCCCAAAAATCACAGATACGCAGTATTTT.

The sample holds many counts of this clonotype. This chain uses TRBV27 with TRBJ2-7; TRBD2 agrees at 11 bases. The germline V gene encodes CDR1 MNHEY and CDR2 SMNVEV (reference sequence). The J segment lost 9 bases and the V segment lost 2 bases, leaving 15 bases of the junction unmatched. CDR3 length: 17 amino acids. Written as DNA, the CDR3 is TGTGCCAGCAGTTTAAAGGGTAGCGGGAGGGCCCTGTTAGGGCAGTACTTC. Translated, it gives CASSLKGSGRALLGQYF.

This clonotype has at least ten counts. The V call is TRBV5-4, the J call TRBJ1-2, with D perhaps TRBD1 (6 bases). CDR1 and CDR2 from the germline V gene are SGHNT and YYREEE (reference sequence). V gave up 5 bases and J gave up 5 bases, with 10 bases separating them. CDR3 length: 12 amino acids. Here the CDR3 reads CASSSGQYGYTF. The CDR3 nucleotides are TGTGCCAGCAGTTCAGGACAGTATGGCTACACCTTC.

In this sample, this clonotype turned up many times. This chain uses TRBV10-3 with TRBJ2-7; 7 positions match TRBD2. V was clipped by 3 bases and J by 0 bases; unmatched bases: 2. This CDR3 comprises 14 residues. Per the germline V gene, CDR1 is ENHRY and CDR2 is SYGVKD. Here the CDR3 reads CAISDLAVSYEQYF. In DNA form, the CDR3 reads TGTGCCATCAGTGATCTAGCGGTCTCCTACGAGCAGTACTTC.

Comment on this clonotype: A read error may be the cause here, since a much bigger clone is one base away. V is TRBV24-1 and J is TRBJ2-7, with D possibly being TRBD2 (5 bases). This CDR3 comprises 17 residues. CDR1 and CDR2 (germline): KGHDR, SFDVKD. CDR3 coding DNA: TGTGCCACCAGTGATTTCCCAACGGGAATGCCCTACTACGAGCGGTACTTC. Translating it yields CATSDFPTGMPYYERYF.

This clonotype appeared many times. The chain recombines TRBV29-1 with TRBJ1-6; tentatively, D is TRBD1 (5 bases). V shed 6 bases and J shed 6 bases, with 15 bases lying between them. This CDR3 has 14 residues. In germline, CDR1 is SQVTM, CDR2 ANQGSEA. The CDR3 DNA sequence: TGCAGCGTCCTACCGGGACTCACTAATTCACCCCTCCACTTT. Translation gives CSVLPGLTNSPLHF. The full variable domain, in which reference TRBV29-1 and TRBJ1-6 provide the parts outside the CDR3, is SAVISQKPSRDICQRGTSLTIQCQVDSQVTMMFWYRQQPGQSLTLIATANQGSEATYESGFVIDKFPISRPNLTFSTLTVSNMSPEDSSIYLCSVLPGLTNSPLHFGNGTRLTVT.

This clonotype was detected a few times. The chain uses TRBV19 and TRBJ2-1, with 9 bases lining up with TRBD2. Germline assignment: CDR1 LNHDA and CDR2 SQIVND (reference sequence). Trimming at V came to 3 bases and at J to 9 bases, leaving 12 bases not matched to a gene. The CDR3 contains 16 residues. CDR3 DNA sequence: TGTGCCAGTAGTATCGTCGGGGTAGCGGGGGAAGGTGAGCAGTTCTTC. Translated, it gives CASSIVGVAGEGEQFF.

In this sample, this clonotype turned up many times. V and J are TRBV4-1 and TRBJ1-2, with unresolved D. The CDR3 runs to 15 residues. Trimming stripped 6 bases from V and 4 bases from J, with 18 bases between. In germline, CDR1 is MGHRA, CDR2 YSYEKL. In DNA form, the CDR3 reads TGCGCCAGCAGTCCTACCACCGGGTTCGTCTATGGCTACACCTTC. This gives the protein CASSPTTGFVYGYTF.

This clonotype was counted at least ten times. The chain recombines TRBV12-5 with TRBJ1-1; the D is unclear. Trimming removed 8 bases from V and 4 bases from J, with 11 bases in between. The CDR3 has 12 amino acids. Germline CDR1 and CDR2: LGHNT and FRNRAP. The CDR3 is CASRDLSTEAFF. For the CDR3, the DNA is TGTGCTAGTCGTGATTTGAGCACTGAAGCTTTCTTT.

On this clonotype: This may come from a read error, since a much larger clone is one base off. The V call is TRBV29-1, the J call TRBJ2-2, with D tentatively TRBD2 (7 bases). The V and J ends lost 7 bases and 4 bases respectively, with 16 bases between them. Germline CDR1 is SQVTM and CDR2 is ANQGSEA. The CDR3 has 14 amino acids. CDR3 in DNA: TGCAGCGGGGGGGGGACATCGAGCACCGGGGAGCTGTTTTTT. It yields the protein CSGGGTSSTGELFF.

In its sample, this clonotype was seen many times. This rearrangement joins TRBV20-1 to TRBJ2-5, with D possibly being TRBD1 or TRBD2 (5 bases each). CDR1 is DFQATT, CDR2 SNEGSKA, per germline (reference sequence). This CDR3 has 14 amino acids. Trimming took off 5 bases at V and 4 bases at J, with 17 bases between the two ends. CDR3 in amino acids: CSAFSWDARETQYF. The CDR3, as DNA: TGCAGTGCTTTTTCTTGGGACGCCCGAGAGACCCAGTACTTC.

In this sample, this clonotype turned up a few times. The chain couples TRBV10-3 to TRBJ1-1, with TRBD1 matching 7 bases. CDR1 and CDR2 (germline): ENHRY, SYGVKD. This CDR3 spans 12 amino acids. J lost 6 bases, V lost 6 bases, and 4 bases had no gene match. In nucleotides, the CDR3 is TGTGCCATCAGCACAGGGGCGCCTGAAGCTTTCTTT. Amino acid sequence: CAISTGAPEAFF.

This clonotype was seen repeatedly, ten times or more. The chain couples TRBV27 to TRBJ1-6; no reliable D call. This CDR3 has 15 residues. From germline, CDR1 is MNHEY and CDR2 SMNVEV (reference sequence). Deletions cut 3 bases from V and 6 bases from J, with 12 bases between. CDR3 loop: CASSFLGVGNSPLHF. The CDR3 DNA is TGTGCCAGCAGTTTCCTGGGAGTTGGTAATTCACCCCTCCACTTT.

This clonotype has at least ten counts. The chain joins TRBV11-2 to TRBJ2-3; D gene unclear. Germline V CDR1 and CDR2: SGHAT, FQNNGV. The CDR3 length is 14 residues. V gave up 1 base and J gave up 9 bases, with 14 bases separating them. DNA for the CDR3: TGTGCCAGCAGCTTAGGCCAGCTAGAAGACACGCAGTATTTT. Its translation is CASSLGQLEDTQYF.

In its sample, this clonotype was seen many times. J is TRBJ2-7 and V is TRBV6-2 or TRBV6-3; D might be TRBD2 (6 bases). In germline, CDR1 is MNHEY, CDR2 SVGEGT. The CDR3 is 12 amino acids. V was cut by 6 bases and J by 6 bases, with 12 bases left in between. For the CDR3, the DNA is TGTGCCAGCAGCACGCGGGATGGCGAGCAGTACTTC. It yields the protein CASSTRDGEQYF.

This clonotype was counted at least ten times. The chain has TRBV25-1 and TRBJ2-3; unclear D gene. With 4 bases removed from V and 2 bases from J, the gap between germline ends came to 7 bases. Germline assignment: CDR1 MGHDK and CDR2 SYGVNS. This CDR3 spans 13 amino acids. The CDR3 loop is CASSVGITDTQYF. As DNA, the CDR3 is TGTGCCAGCAGTGTAGGGATCACAGATACGCAGTATTTT.

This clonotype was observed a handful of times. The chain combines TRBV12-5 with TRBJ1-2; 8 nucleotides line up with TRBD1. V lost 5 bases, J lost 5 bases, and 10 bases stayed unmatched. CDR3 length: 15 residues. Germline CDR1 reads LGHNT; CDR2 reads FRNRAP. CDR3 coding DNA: TGTGCTAGTGGTCCCGACAGGGGTACCATTTATGGCTACACCTTC. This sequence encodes CASGPDRGTIYGYTF.

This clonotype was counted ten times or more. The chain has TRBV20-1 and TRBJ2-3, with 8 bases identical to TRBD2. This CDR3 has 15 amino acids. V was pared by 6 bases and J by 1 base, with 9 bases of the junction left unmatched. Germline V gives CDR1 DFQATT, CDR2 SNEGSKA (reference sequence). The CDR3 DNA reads TGCAGTGCAGTAGGACTAGCAGAGGGCACAGATACGCAGTATTTT. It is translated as CSAVGLAEGTDTQYF.

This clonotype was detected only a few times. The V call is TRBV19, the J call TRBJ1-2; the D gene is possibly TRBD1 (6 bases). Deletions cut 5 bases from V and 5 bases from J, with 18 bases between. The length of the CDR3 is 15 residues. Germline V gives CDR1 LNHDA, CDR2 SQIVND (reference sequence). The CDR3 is CASSVAGTPAYGYTF. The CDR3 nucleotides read TGTGCCAGTAGTGTGGCCGGGACACCGGCATATGGCTACACCTTC.

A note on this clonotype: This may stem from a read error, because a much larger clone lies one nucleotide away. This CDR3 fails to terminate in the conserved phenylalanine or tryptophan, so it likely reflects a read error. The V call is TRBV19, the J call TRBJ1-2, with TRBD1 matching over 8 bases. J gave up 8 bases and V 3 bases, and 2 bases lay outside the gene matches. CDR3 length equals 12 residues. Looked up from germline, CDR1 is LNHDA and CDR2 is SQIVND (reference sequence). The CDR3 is CASSMDRAGYTC. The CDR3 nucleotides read TGTGCCAGTAGTATGGACAGGGCCGGCTACACCTGC.

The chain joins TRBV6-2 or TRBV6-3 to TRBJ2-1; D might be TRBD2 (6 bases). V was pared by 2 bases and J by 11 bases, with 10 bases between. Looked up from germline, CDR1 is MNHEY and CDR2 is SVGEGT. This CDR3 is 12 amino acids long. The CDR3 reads CASSYGGNKQFF. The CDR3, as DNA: TGTGCCAGCAGTTACGGAGGGAATAAGCAGTTCTTC.

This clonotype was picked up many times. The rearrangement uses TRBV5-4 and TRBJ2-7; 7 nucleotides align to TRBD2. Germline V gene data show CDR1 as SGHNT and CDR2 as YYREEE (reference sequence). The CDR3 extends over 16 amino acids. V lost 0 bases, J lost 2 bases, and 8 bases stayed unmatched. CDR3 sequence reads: CASSLAPGRGPYEQYF. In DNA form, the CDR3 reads TGTGCCAGCAGCTTGGCCCCGGGGAGGGGACCCTACGAGCAGTACTTC. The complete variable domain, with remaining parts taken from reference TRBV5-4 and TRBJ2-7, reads ETGVTQSPTHLIKTRGQQVTLRCSSQSGHNTVSWYQQALGQGPQFIFQYYREEENGRGNFPPRFSGLQFPNYSSELNVNALELDDSALYLCASSLAPGRGPYEQYFGPGTRLTVT.